A selection of T cell receptor beta chains follows, all from one sample in a study of shared clonotypes between healthy human individuals. Data came from immunoSEQ multiplex PCR; TCRdb stores just in-frame clones and leaves some out. Here the sample spans approximately 320,000 clones, about 74% being singletons. Sequencing was carried out using memory CD4+ T cells sorted from blood. The receptor source for this set is a man younger than 40 in good health. Both conserved end residues are trimmed from each CDR3. Fields, in order: V gene, CDR3 protein.

TRBV5-1,ASSRSENTEAF
TRBV6-1,ASSEASGDEETQY
TRBV2,ASRDGLAGIDTQY
TRBV5-5,ASSRLGQQNTEAF
TRBV5-8,ASIRRTEFNQPQH
TRBV7-2,ASSLHFQETQY
TRBV7-3,ASSPEREKGEQF
TRBV9,ASSVDREGEKLF
TRBV5-1,ASSYGLAENTGELF
TRBV2,ASSEGETQY
TRBV29-1,SASPGSTDTQY
TRBV6-5,ASSYGGSGYEQY
TRBV5-1,ASSLYPSGTTDTQY
TRBV5-1,ASSLGGTGPQETQY
TRBV10-3,AISSGEETQY
TRBV30,AWSVMLETEAF
TRBV7-3,ASSFAGSEQF
TRBV10-1,ASNDSRNTIY
TRBV6-5,ASRGPTGELF
TRBV5-5,ASSSPVLSYNEQF
TRBV11-2,ASSSHRTNTGELF
TRBV7-6,ASSRHLLADASYEQY
TRBV6-5,ASSQGTGTGGYT
TRBV5-1,ASSLAGTGSLNEQF
TRBV30,AWRDSGRLNQPQH
TRBV10-3,AISVTQVGGYT
TRBV18,ASSPWAGSSGNTIY
TRBV7-2,ASSSLAAKSYNEQF
TRBV5-1,ASSPGQTYNEQF
TRBV19,ASSMAGDYGYT
TRBV10-2,ASRDWNNEQY
TRBV9,ASSARVTSGKSSEQF
TRBV7-2,ASRLTGGGETQY
TRBV5-4,ASSLSLAGASSYNEQF
TRBV21-1,ASSTCPGGSQPQH
TRBV5-1,ASSSGQVNEKLF
TRBV5-1,ASSSSASSDEQF
TRBV6-1,ASSEAAGVGGNEQF
TRBV10-3,AISEEGLNQPQH
TRBV5-6,ASSWGLYGYT
TRBV5-1,ASSRTGETGDTQY
TRBV6-4,ASSDSPSGIYNEQF
TRBV7-3,ASSFLAVGKLNTGELF